This T cell receptor beta chain was identified during a study of cytomegalovirus exposure and HLA in healthy donors. Study-wide context: The same platform as the roughly 630 first-cohort repertoires was used for the 100 to 150 validation repertoires, a later analysis reported. Notes on the study in general: Subsequent analysis showed first-cohort TCR clusters tending to co-occur in more than 95 validation repertoires. The study flagged approximately 180 TCR beta chains as cytomegalovirus-associated.

As to this clone: The antigen remains undetermined.

In germline, CDR1 is SGHVS, CDR2 FQNEAQ. V lost 3 bases, J lost 6 bases, and 12 bases lay in between. The CDR3 length is 14 residues. Assay: immunoSEQ multiplex PCR; the TCRdb copy retains only in-frame clones and omits some. In the table there are 200,000 or so clones, about 79% of which are singletons. The sequenced sample was PBMCs. This sequence originates from a woman aged 25-40 years in good health and CMV-seropositive. The chain uses TRBV7-8 and TRBJ1-5; D ambiguous. The CDR3 DNA reads as TGTGCCAGCAGCTTGGAGGGATCGACTCAGCCCCAGCATTTT. The encoded protein is CASSLEGSTQPQHF.